These 29 T cell receptor beta chains originate from one sample sequenced in a study of T cells in Graves' hyperthyroidism and ophthalmopathy. RNA transcripts were the template for amplifying TCR beta CDR3 regions. The HTBI primer set was used in a first-round RT-PCR of the TCR CDR3. TCRdb ran MiXCR on the multiplex PCR reads and lists one entry per CDR3 protein. The sample has more than 550,000 distinct CDR3 sequences; roughly a sixth are singletons. The sequenced sample was blood. The receptors here all came from a middle-aged man with Graves' hyperthyroidism.

The chain couples TRBV13 to TRBJ2-2, with D possibly TRBD2 on 6 matching bases. Germline V lookup: CDR1 PRHDT, CDR2 FYEKMQ (reference sequence). Trimming took 3 bases from V and 1 from J, leaving 12 bases between them. This CDR3 has 16 residues. Written as DNA, the CDR3 is TGTGCCAGCAGCTTTAGTGGGACTGGGAACACCGGGGAGCTGTTTTTT. It is translated as CASSFSGTGNTGELFF.

Ten or more counts support this clonotype. CDR3 protein: CASSPIGRDFQETQYF. CDR3 DNA: TGTGCCAGCAGCCCCATCGGGAGAGACTTTCAAGAGACCCAGTACTTC. The V and J genes are TRBV9 and TRBJ2-5; D possibly corresponds to TRBD2 (6 bases). V dropped 4 bases and J dropped 2 bases, with 18 bases sitting between them. Germline-derived CDR1 and CDR2 are SGDLS and YYNGEE. This CDR3 comprises 16 residues. The variable domain in full, completed from reference TRBV9 and TRBJ2-5, reads DSGVTQTPKHLITATGQRVTLRCSPRSGDLSVYWYQQSLDQGLQFLIQYYNGEERAKGNILERFSAQQFPDLHSELNLSSLELGDSALYFCASSPIGRDFQETQYFGPGTRLLVL.

The gene calls are TRBV29-1 and TRBJ2-5; D is unresolved. V was pared by 3 bases and J by 2 bases, with 22 bases between. The CDR3 is 17 residues long. The germline V gene encodes CDR1 SQVTM and CDR2 ANQGSEA. The CDR3 DNA sequence: TGCAGCGTTGAGGTGTCGGATCCCTGGCCGGCACAAGAGACCCAGTACTTC. Residues: CSVEVSDPWPAQETQYF.

This clonotype was detected only a few times. DNA of the CDR3: TGCGCCAGCAGCTTGGCCGGGGTGGAGCAGTTCTTC. Its protein is CASSLAGVEQFF. The rearrangement links TRBV5-1 to TRBJ2-1; perhaps TRBD2 as D (5 bases). Germline V gene sequence: CDR1 SGHRS, CDR2 YFSETQ. CDR3 length: 12 residues. V was trimmed by 0 bases and J by 10 bases, leaving 8 bases between them.

This chain connects TRBV6-5 to TRBJ2-1; 9 bases are a match to TRBD2. Trimming at V came to 4 bases and at J to 6 bases, leaving 10 bases not matched to a gene. CDR1 is MNHEY, CDR2 SVGAGI, per germline. The CDR3 covers 16 residues. The CDR3 bases are TGTGCCAGCAGTTTCCTACTCCTAGCGGGACTCAATGAGCAGTTCTTC. As protein: CASSFLLLAGLNEQFF.

The chain carries TRBV6-2 or TRBV6-3 and TRBJ2-1; no definite D call. The CDR3 is made up of 15 amino acids. Trimming pared 6 bases from V and 0 bases from J, leaving 12 bases between. Germline-derived CDR1 and CDR2 are MNHEY and SVGEGT. The CDR3 loop reads CASRNSKSSYNEQFF. CDR3 nucleotides: TGTGCCAGCAGGAACAGTAAGAGCTCCTACAATGAGCAGTTCTTC.

The rearrangement links TRBV11-3 to TRBJ2-2, with 8 bases that match TRBD2. The CDR3 contains 15 residues. V lost 4 bases to trimming and J lost 5 bases; unmatched junction nucleotides: 6. Germline V CDR1 and CDR2: SGHNT, YENEEA. CDR3 bases: TGTGCCAGCAGCTACGGTCTAGCGGGTACCGGGGAGCTGTTTTTT. As protein: CASSYGLAGTGELFF.

The V gene is TRBV11-2, the J gene TRBJ1-2, with TRBD1 as a possible D gene (5 bases). Germline CDR1 reads SGHAT; CDR2 reads FQNNGV. The CDR3 length is 14 residues. V dropped 6 bases and J dropped 6 bases, with 17 bases sitting between them. The CDR3 loop is CASSLTGPQDGYTF. CDR3 nucleotide sequence: TGTGCCAGCAGTTTAACGGGGCCTCAGGATGGCTACACCTTC.

Details on this clonotype: This may be a read error: a much more frequent sequence differs by one nucleotide. The rearrangement joins TRBV2 to TRBJ2-3; 9 nucleotides align to TRBD1. V trimming: 8 bases; J trimming: 4 bases; junction bases outside the gene matches: 4. Germline V gene data show CDR1 as SNHLY and CDR2 as FYNNEI. This CDR3 spans 13 amino acids. CDR3: CASADRGSDTQYF. The CDR3, as DNA: TGTGCCAGCGCCGACAGGGGGTCAGATACGCAGTATTTT.

The J gene is TRBJ2-7, the V gene TRBV7-2; 13 bases map to TRBD2. J lost 2 bases, V lost 6 bases, and 4 bases had no gene match. The CDR3 covers 15 residues. CDR1 and CDR2 (germline): SGHTA, FQGNSA. The CDR3 bases are TGTGCCAGCAGTTCAACTAGCGGGGGGGCCTACGAGCAGTACTTC. This encodes CASSSTSGGAYEQYF.

The chain links TRBV7-8 to TRBJ2-7, with TRBD1 matching over 8 bases. The V gene end was trimmed by 3 bases and the J gene end by 4 bases; junction bases not matched to a gene: 8. The CDR3 loop spans 15 amino acids. CDR1 SGHVS and CDR2 FQNEAQ come from the germline V gene. The chain's CDR3 is CASSFPDRDLYEQYF. The CDR3 nucleotides read TGTGCCAGCAGCTTCCCGGACAGGGACCTGTACGAGCAGTACTTC.

This clonotype was seen ten or more times. This sequence joins TRBV2 and TRBJ1-4; D unclear. In germline, CDR1 is SNHLY, CDR2 FYNNEI. V lost 8 bases to trimming and J lost 11 bases, with 21 bases between them. The CDR3 is made up of 14 amino acids. This CDR3 is CASVPRGGRTKLFF. The DNA for the CDR3 is TGTGCCAGCGTTCCCCGAGGAGGAAGAACGAAACTGTTTTTT.

A note on this clonotype: Since a much larger clone is just one base distant, this may be a read error. This chain uses TRBV28 with TRBJ2-7; tentatively, D is TRBD2 (5 bases). The germline gives CDR1 MDHEN, CDR2 SYDVKM. The CDR3 runs to 15 residues. Between the trimmed V and J ends, which lost 4 bases and 0 bases, there was a span of 13 bases. CDR3 DNA sequence: TGTGCCAGCAGTTCTCCGCGGAGGAGCTCCTACGAGCAGTACTTC. It encodes CASSSPRRSSYEQYF.

This clonotype was picked up many times. The chain carries TRBV27 and TRBJ2-7, with D perhaps matching TRBD1 (7 bases). CDR1 and CDR2 (germline): MNHEY, SMNVEV (reference sequence). The CDR3 spans 16 residues. V lost 6 bases, J lost 0 bases, and 18 bases lay in between. CDR3: CASSPKAGQHSYEQYF. The CDR3 nucleotides read TGTGCCAGCAGCCCAAAGGCGGGACAGCACTCCTACGAGCAGTACTTC.

This clonotype came up a few times. The chain uses TRBV5-1 and TRBJ1-3; TRBD1 is a possible D gene (5 bases). The CDR3 is 14 amino acids. Germline values: CDR1 SGHRS, CDR2 YFSETQ. The V end lost 4 bases, the J end lost 4 bases, and 12 bases lay between the germline ends. The CDR3 nucleotides read TGCGCCAGCAGCGTAGGGACGGAAGGAAACACCATATATTTT. It encodes CASSVGTEGNTIYF. Using reference TRBV5-1 and TRBJ1-3 for the parts outside the CDR3, the full variable domain is KAGVTQTPRYLIKTRGQQVTLSCSPISGHRSVSWYQQTPGQGLQFLFEYFSETQRNKGNFPGRFSGRQFSNSRSEMNVSTLELGDSALYLCASSVGTEGNTIYFGEGSWLTVV.

V usage is TRBV7-9 and J usage is TRBJ1-1, with D unclear. This CDR3 region has 12 residues. The germline gives CDR1 SEHNR, CDR2 FQNEAQ (reference sequence). Trimming took 2 bases from V and 10 from J, leaving 11 bases between them. Here the CDR3 reads CASSLSTVGAFF. CDR3 bases: TGTGCCAGCAGCTTATCCACAGTGGGAGCTTTCTTT. Complete variable domain (other parts from reference TRBV7-9 and TRBJ1-1): DTGVSQNPRHKITKRGQNVTFRCDPISEHNRLYWYRQTLGQGPEFLTYFQNEAQLEKSRLLSDRFSAERPKGSFSTLEIQRTEQGDSAMYLCASSLSTVGAFFGQGTRLTVV.

This clonotype was recorded at least ten times. This rearrangement joins TRBV6-1 to TRBJ1-1; 7 bases align to TRBD1. This CDR3 spans 14 amino acids. Looked up from germline, CDR1 is MNHNS and CDR2 is SASEGT. Trimming cost V 8 bases and J 1 base; bases outside gene matches: 7. CDR3 DNA sequence: TGTGCCAGCCGTCCGGGACAGCAGAACACTGAAGCTTTCTTT. It is translated as CASRPGQQNTEAFF.

In this sample, this clonotype turned up many times. The chain couples TRBV30 to TRBJ1-6; D is ambiguous. In germline, CDR1 is GTSNPN, CDR2 SVGIG (reference sequence). CDR3 length: 15 residues. V lost 5 bases, J lost 0 bases, and 11 bases lay in between. In DNA, the CDR3 is TGTGCCTGGTCGTTAAGCAGCTCCTATAATTCACCCCTCCACTTT. Translation: CAWSLSSSYNSPLHF.

The sample holds many counts of this clonotype. The chain joins TRBV28 to TRBJ2-3; 7 bases match TRBD1. Germline V CDR1 and CDR2: MDHEN, SYDVKM. V trimming: 6 bases; J trimming: 1 base; junction bases outside the gene matches: 7. This CDR3 comprises 15 residues. CDR3 in amino acids: CASSAGTAGTDTQYF. CDR3 nucleotides: TGTGCCAGCAGCGCCGGGACAGCAGGCACAGATACGCAGTATTTT.

The gene calls are TRBV5-1 and TRBJ2-7; D may be TRBD2 (7 bases). Germline V gene sequence: CDR1 SGHRS, CDR2 YFSETQ. CDR3 length: 15 residues. The V gene lost 5 bases and the J gene lost 3 bases, with 18 bases spanning the gap. The CDR3 region is CASREWGAGDYEQYF. CDR3 nucleotide sequence: TGCGCCAGCAGAGAATGGGGGGCGGGAGACTACGAGCAGTACTTC. Full variable domain (remainder filled in from reference TRBV5-1 and TRBJ2-7): KAGVTQTPRYLIKTRGQQVTLSCSPISGHRSVSWYQQTPGQGLQFLFEYFSETQRNKGNFPGRFSGRQFSNSRSEMNVSTLELGDSALYLCASREWGAGDYEQYFGPGTRLTVT.

This clonotype showed up many times. The rearrangement joins TRBV28 to TRBJ2-2; D is uncertain. The V end was cut by 5 bases, the J end by 7 bases, with 11 bases between. The CDR3 has 13 amino acids. The germline V gene encodes CDR1 MDHEN and CDR2 SYDVKM. The CDR3: CASSVGGVGELFF. The CDR3 DNA reads as TGTGCCAGCAGTGTGGGTGGGGTCGGGGAGCTGTTTTTT. The full variable domain, its missing parts supplied by reference TRBV28 and TRBJ2-2, is DVKVTQSSRYLVKRTGEKVFLECVQDMDHENMFWYRQDPGLGLRLIYFSYDVKMKEKGDIPEGYSVSREKKERFSLILESASTNQTSMYLCASSVGGVGELFFGEGSRLTVL.

This clonotype was seen repeatedly, ten times or more. V and J are TRBV28 and TRBJ1-2; perhaps TRBD1 as D (5 bases). This CDR3 is 14 amino acids long. Germline assignment: CDR1 MDHEN and CDR2 SYDVKM. The V gene lost 6 bases and the J gene lost 4 bases, with 15 bases spanning the gap. This CDR3 is CASSQGPGPYGYTF. As DNA, the CDR3 is TGTGCCAGCAGCCAGGGACCGGGTCCCTATGGCTACACCTTC.

This clonotype was observed many times. The J gene is TRBJ2-1, the V gene TRBV28, with 7 bases identical to TRBD2. Germline values: CDR1 MDHEN, CDR2 SYDVKM. The junction had 7 bases not matched to a gene; V was cut back by 7 bases and J by 1 base. The CDR3 consists of 15 residues. The CDR3 loop is CASTVSGNSYNEQFF. The CDR3, as DNA: TGTGCCAGCACCGTAAGCGGGAATTCCTACAATGAGCAGTTCTTC.

This clonotype was seen more than once but under ten times. The chain carries TRBV3-1 and TRBJ1-4; unclear D gene. Between the trimmed V and J ends, which lost 4 bases and 10 bases, there was a span of 13 bases. The CDR3 totals 13 residues. Looked up from germline, CDR1 is LGHDT and CDR2 is YNNKEL (reference sequence). Here the CDR3 reads CASSPRSAGKLFF. The CDR3 coding sequence is TGTGCCAGCAGCCCCCGCTCCGCCGGAAAACTGTTTTTT.

The gene calls are TRBV7-2 and TRBJ1-5, with a weak D call TRBD1 (6 bases). Germline CDR1 SGHTA, CDR2 FQGNSA. This CDR3 has 14 residues. The V end lost 1 base, the J end lost 6 bases, and 10 bases lay between the germline ends. Here the CDR3 DNA reads TGTGCCAGCAGCTTAGTGGGGGGGCGTCAGCCCCAGCATTTT. It specifies CASSLVGGRQPQHF.

The chain uses TRBV29-1 and TRBJ1-4; D is perhaps TRBD1 (5 bases). This CDR3 contains 13 residues. The germline V gene has CDR1 SQVTM and CDR2 ANQGSEA. Deletions cut 7 bases from V and 0 bases from J, with 9 bases between. The CDR3 protein is CSGTWATNEKLFF. The CDR3 bases are TGCAGCGGGACATGGGCAACTAATGAAAAACTGTTTTTT.

A remark on this clonotype: An end of the junction differs from the germline gene, which may be a read error. V is TRBV27 and J is TRBJ2-5; D is undetermined. This CDR3 spans 10 amino acids. CDR1 and CDR2 from the germline V gene are MNHEY and SMNVEV (reference sequence). The CDR3: CASGLGTQYF. The CDR3 region has the DNA TGTGCCAGCGGTTTGGGGACCCAGTACTTC.

The genes are TRBV20-1 and TRBJ2-5; 9 bases are a match to TRBD2. Germline V gene lookup returns CDR1 DFQATT and CDR2 SNEGSKA (reference sequence). The CDR3 loop spans 19 amino acids. With 2 bases clipped from V and 5 bases from J, the junction kept 21 bases outside the gene matches. The CDR3 nucleotides read TGCAGTGCTAGACTAATAACCACTCCTAGCGGGGTCGGGATCGAGACCCAGTACTTC. It is translated as CSARLITTPSGVGIETQYF.

This clonotype was picked up many times. The V and J genes are TRBV12-3 or TRBV12-4 and TRBJ1-2; D ambiguous. The CDR3 runs 12 residues. Trimming removed 5 bases at V and 6 bases at J, with 10 bases between. The CDR3 sequence: CASSLSSHGYTF. The CDR3 DNA is TGTGCCAGCAGTCTATCATCGCATGGCTACACCTTC.